Sequencing of this T cell receptor beta chain was carried out in a study of patients and donors after allogeneic stem cell transplantation. Via MiXCR, TCRdb re-called the RT-PCR reads, giving one row per CDR3 protein. This sample has about 960,000 distinct CDR3 sequences, with about a sixth found just once. This clonotype has just a few counts. CDR3 length: 15 residues. Looked up from germline, CDR1 is DFQATT and CDR2 is SNEGSKA (reference sequence). J lost 6 bases, V lost 5 bases, and 6 bases had no gene match. The receptor was derived from a human donor who was either an allogeneic HSCT recipient or a stem cell or donor lymphocyte infusion donor (not recorded which). It is not recorded whose cells these are; they may come from a transplant donor. V usage is TRBV20-1 and J usage is TRBJ2-1; the match to TRBD2 covers 14 bases. Sequencing was carried out using blood, either unsorted or a sorted T cell fraction (not recorded which). DNA of the CDR3: TGCAGTGCTCCCCGACTAGCGGGAGGGCCCAATGAGCAGTTCTTC. As protein: CSAPRLAGGPNEQFF.